The source of this T cell receptor (beta chain) is a study of T cells after posttransplantation cyclophosphamide. Using immunoSEQ multiplex PCR, the repertoire was profiled, and TCRdb retains in-frame clones only, with some absent. The repertoire consists of roughly 20,000 clones, with approximately 86% occurring once and the leading ten covering 7% to 8%. The CDR3 is 11 residues long. Germline V gene sequence: CDR1 MNHEY, CDR2 SMNVEV (reference sequence). Trimming took off 5 bases at V and 10 bases at J, with 11 bases between the two ends. Cyclophosphamide on days +3 and +4 followed busulfan-fludarabine conditioning and a marrow graft.

Sequenced material: PBMCs, taken after allogeneic stem cell transplant with posttransplant cyclophosphamide. The TCR was taken from a female patient aged 40-49 years who received an allogeneic stem cell transplant from a related donor, was CMV-positive, and had no GVHD. The graft donor may be the source of some T cells. The chain recombines TRBV27 with TRBJ1-1; D may be TRBD1 (5 bases). The CDR3 DNA sequence: TGTGCCAGCAGTCCGGGGGTTGGAGCTTTCTTT. Its translation: CASSPGVGAFF.